Listed here are 31 T cell receptor beta chains from one sample, sequenced in a study of identical twins. Each CDR3 protein is one row after TCRdb ran MiXCR on the 5' RACE reads. The table has about 220,000 distinct CDR3 sequences, less than 8% seen once. The data were also submitted as part of a second study, on yellow fever vaccine responses in identical twins.

The sequenced material came from memory (CD45RO+) T cells sorted from blood. The source of these receptors is a young woman in good health.

V and J are TRBV7-2 and TRBJ2-7; perhaps TRBD1 as D (6 bases). CDR3 length: 15 residues. CDR1 SGHTA and CDR2 FQGNSA come from the germline V gene. Trimming took off 5 bases at V and 6 bases at J, with 20 bases between the two ends. As DNA, the CDR3 is TGTGCCAGCAGCGACCGGGACAAGGGGCGGAGCGAGCAGTACTTC. It encodes CASSDRDKGRSEQYF.

The chain uses TRBV28 and TRBJ1-4; tentatively, D is TRBD1 (5 bases). This CDR3 is 14 amino acids long. Germline loops: CDR1 MDHEN, CDR2 SYDVKM. Trimming shortened V by 7 bases and J by 4 bases, and 13 bases separated the two germline ends. The DNA for the CDR3 is TGTGCCAGCACGGGGGGTGGGCTTAATGAAAAACTGTTTTTT. Translating gives CASTGGGLNEKLFF.

This clonotype was observed at least ten times. CDR3 loop: CASRQNTGELFF. CDR3 nucleotide sequence: TGTGCCAGCAGACAGAACACCGGGGAGCTGTTTTTT. The chain joins TRBV12-3 or TRBV12-4 to TRBJ2-2; D unclear. With 6 bases removed from V and 1 base from J, the gap between germline ends came to 3 bases. The CDR3 loop spans 12 amino acids.

This clonotype was recorded many times. The V and J genes are TRBV7-9 and TRBJ2-1; D possibly matches TRBD1 or TRBD2 (6 bases each). In germline, CDR1 is SEHNR, CDR2 FQNEAQ (reference sequence). V lost 1 base, J lost 14 bases, and 15 bases lay in between. The CDR3 has 13 amino acids. CDR3 sequence reads: CASSLEGGSSKFF. CDR3 sequence (DNA): TGTGCCAGCAGCTTAGAAGGGGGGTCTAGTAAGTTCTTC.

The chain links TRBV7-6 to TRBJ1-2; possibly TRBD1 for D (5 bases). Trimming took 5 bases from V and 3 from J, leaving 10 bases between them. CDR1 is SGHVS and CDR2 is FNYEAQ in the germline V gene. CDR3 length: 13 residues. CDR3 in DNA: TGTGCCAGCAGCGCCCAGGGTTACTATGGCTACACCTTC. It codes for CASSAQGYYGYTF.

Only a few counts were recorded for this clonotype. The rearrangement uses TRBV4-2 and TRBJ1-5; TRBD1 aligns across 9 bases. V dropped 0 bases and J dropped 4; count of bases not matched to a gene: 7. This CDR3 spans 17 amino acids. Germline V CDR1 and CDR2: LGHNA, YNFKEQ. The CDR3 loop is CASSQDRLGQGNQPQHF. The CDR3 DNA reads TGTGCCAGCAGCCAAGATCGATTGGGACAGGGTAATCAGCCCCAGCATTTT.

The chain uses TRBV7-2 and TRBJ1-6; 7 bases are shared with TRBD1. V was clipped by 5 bases and J by 14 bases; unmatched bases: 9. The germline V gene encodes CDR1 SGHTA and CDR2 FQGNSA. There are 13 residues in the CDR3. In DNA, the CDR3 is TGTGCCAGCAGCCCACGGGGACAGCAAGCCCTCCACTTT. Translating it yields CASSPRGQQALHF.

This clonotype showed up many times. This chain uses TRBV3-1 with TRBJ2-2; the match to TRBD2 covers 13 bases. Germline assignment: CDR1 LGHDT and CDR2 YNNKEL (reference sequence). The V and J ends lost 2 bases and 6 bases, in that order; junction bases with no gene match: 9. CDR3 size: 18 residues. The CDR3 DNA follows: TGTGCCAGCAGCCAACAACGGACTAGCGGGAGTAGGGCCGGGGAGCTGTTTTTT. This gives the protein CASSQQRTSGSRAGELFF. The whole variable domain, filled in from reference TRBV3-1 and TRBJ2-2, reads DTAVSQTPKYLVTQMGNDKSIKCEQNLGHDTMYWYKQDSKKFLKIMFSYNNKELIINETVPNRFSPKSPDKAHLNLHINSLELGDSAVYFCASSQQRTSGSRAGELFFGEGSRLTVL.

This clonotype was seen more than once but under ten times. V and J are TRBV20-1 and TRBJ2-5; 10 nucleotides match TRBD1. The CDR3 is 15 residues long. CDR1 and CDR2 (germline): DFQATT, SNEGSKA (reference sequence). V was pared by 0 bases and J by 4 bases, with 5 bases of the junction left unmatched. The CDR3 sequence: CSARDMGQGTETQYF. CDR3 bases: TGCAGTGCTAGAGATATGGGACAGGGGACAGAGACCCAGTACTTC.

This clonotype was seen more than once but under ten times. The chain couples TRBV20-1 to TRBJ2-2; TRBD2 matches at 16 bases. The CDR3 contains 17 residues. Germline V lookup: CDR1 DFQATT, CDR2 SNEGSKA (reference sequence). V was clipped by 6 bases and J by 4 bases; unmatched bases: 8. CDR3 coding DNA: TGCAGTGCCCCGGGACTAGCGGGGGGGCCGGCCACCGGGGAGCTGTTTTTT. This gives the protein CSAPGLAGGPATGELFF.

This clonotype was picked up many times. The gene calls are TRBV6-2 or TRBV6-3 and TRBJ2-1; 7 positions match TRBD1. The CDR3 covers 15 residues. Germline loops: CDR1 MNHEY, CDR2 SVGEGT. Trimming at V came to 2 bases and at J to 4 bases, leaving 5 bases not matched to a gene. CDR3 protein: CASSYEGAAYNEQFF. The CDR3 DNA reads TGTGCCAGCAGTTACGAGGGGGCGGCTTACAATGAGCAGTTCTTC.

The chain is built from TRBV7-9 and TRBJ2-3; 10 bases align to TRBD1. The CDR3 has 16 residues. Trimming took 5 bases from V and 6 from J; bases not matched to a gene: 11. Germline CDR1 reads SEHNR; CDR2 reads FQNEAQ (reference sequence). The CDR3 loop reads CASSKEGTGDRDTQYF. In DNA, the CDR3 is TGTGCCAGCAGCAAAGAAGGGACAGGGGACCGCGATACGCAGTATTTT.

J is TRBJ2-1 and V is TRBV10-3, with TRBD2 matching over 11 bases. V dropped 4 bases and J dropped 3; count of bases not matched to a gene: 5. The CDR3 consists of 16 residues. CDR1 is ENHRY and CDR2 is SYGVKD in the germline V gene. In DNA, the CDR3 is TGTGCCATCAGTGGTCTAGCGGGGGGCTACTACAATGAGCAGTTCTTC. Protein: CAISGLAGGYYNEQFF.

There are many counts of this clonotype. The gene calls are TRBV12-3 or TRBV12-4 and TRBJ1-1, with D possibly TRBD1 on 5 matching bases. Trimming pared 7 bases from V and 4 bases from J, leaving 16 bases between. The CDR3 loop spans 14 amino acids. The CDR3 DNA sequence: TGTGCCAGCACTTCCCTCGGGGGAGGCACTGAAGCTTTCTTT. Translation gives CASTSLGGGTEAFF.

The V and J genes are TRBV28 and TRBJ2-5; possible D gene TRBD1, 6 bases. This CDR3 spans 15 amino acids. Germline CDR1 is MDHEN and CDR2 is SYDVKM. Between the trimmed V and J ends, which lost 2 bases and 4 bases, there was a span of 14 bases. The CDR3 region is CASSLQGRGVETQYF. CDR3 DNA: TGTGCCAGCAGTTTACAGGGCAGGGGAGTAGAGACCCAGTACTTC.

The chain combines TRBV3-1 with TRBJ2-5; 8 bases align to TRBD2. The CDR3 has 15 amino acids. Germline-derived CDR1 and CDR2 are LGHDT and YNNKEL (reference sequence). Trimming removed 6 bases from V and 4 bases from J; junction bases left unmatched: 10. The CDR3 nucleotides read TGTGCCAGCAGTTATCTCCTTACTAGCGGAGAGACCCAGTACTTC. This encodes CASSYLLTSGETQYF.

This clonotype was seen repeatedly, ten times or more. The chain combines TRBV20-1 with TRBJ2-3; 8 positions match TRBD1. The CDR3 consists of 15 residues. Looked up from germline, CDR1 is DFQATT and CDR2 is SNEGSKA (reference sequence). The ends lost 4 bases at V and 4 bases at J; junction bases unmatched: 10. CDR3 sequence: CSAIGQGGVADTQYF. CDR3 bases: TGCAGTGCTATCGGACAGGGTGGGGTTGCAGATACGCAGTATTTT.

This clonotype came up a few times. J is TRBJ1-2 and V is TRBV11-2, with D perhaps TRBD1 (5 bases). The CDR3 extends over 16 amino acids. V shed 5 bases and J shed 0 bases, with 16 bases lying between them. CDR1 and CDR2 (germline): SGHAT, FQNNGV. Here the CDR3 reads CASSPGVGTANYGYTF. The CDR3 coding sequence is TGTGCCAGCAGCCCGGGGGTGGGCACCGCTAACTATGGCTACACCTTC.

This clonotype showed up just a few times. The chain couples TRBV5-1 to TRBJ2-1; 7 bases line up with TRBD2. This CDR3 is built from 14 residues. With 2 bases clipped from V and 9 bases from J, the junction kept 8 bases outside the gene matches. The germline gives CDR1 SGHRS, CDR2 YFSETQ. The CDR3 sequence is CASSFQAGLGEQFF. CDR3 DNA sequence: TGCGCCAGCAGCTTTCAAGCGGGACTGGGTGAGCAGTTCTTC.

The chain joins TRBV6-5 to TRBJ2-3, with a weak D call TRBD2 (5 bases). Trimming pared 2 bases from V and 3 bases from J, leaving 9 bases between. The CDR3 contains 14 residues. Germline loops: CDR1 MNHEY, CDR2 SVGAGI. The CDR3 region is CASSYKRGTDTQYF. CDR3 DNA sequence: TGTGCCAGCAGTTACAAGAGAGGGACAGATACGCAGTATTTT.

The rearrangement uses TRBV6-9 and TRBJ1-6, with D uncertain. Germline V gives CDR1 MNHGY, CDR2 SVAAGI. This CDR3 region has 15 residues. Trimming removed 7 bases at V and 2 bases at J, with 12 bases between. The CDR3 nucleotides read TGTGCCAGCAACCAGTCATCCCCCTATAATTCACCCCTCCACTTT. Translated: CASNQSSPYNSPLHF.

This clonotype was seen more than once but under ten times. This chain joins TRBV7-9 and TRBJ2-5, with a possible D match to TRBD1 (6 bases). Trimming removed 0 bases at V and 1 base at J, with 9 bases between. Germline lookup yields CDR1 SEHNR and CDR2 FQNEAQ (reference sequence). CDR3 length equals 15 residues. The CDR3, as DNA: TGTGCCAGCAGCTTAGCCCGGACAGTCCAAGAGACCCAGTACTTC. Residues: CASSLARTVQETQYF. The whole variable domain, filled in from reference TRBV7-9 and TRBJ2-5, reads DTGVSQNPRHKITKRGQNVTFRCDPISEHNRLYWYRQTLGQGPEFLTYFQNEAQLEKSRLLSDRFSAERPKGSFSTLEIQRTEQGDSAMYLCASSLARTVQETQYFGPGTRLLVL.

This chain joins TRBV5-1 and TRBJ2-1; 7 bases are shared with TRBD2. Germline CDR1 and CDR2: SGHRS and YFSETQ. The CDR3 loop spans 17 amino acids. The ends lost 3 bases at V and 7 bases at J; junction bases unmatched: 16. In DNA form, the CDR3 reads TGCGCCAGCAGCTGGGAAGTATTGGGAGGGGTGCGGAATGAGCAGTTCTTC. Amino acids: CASSWEVLGGVRNEQFF.

This clonotype was counted only a few times. The CDR3 DNA reads TGTGCCAGTAGTATAGAGGAAGAGCAGTACTTC. Protein sequence: CASSIEEEQYF. The chain is built from TRBV19 and TRBJ2-7; D remains ambiguous. The germline V and J ends were trimmed by 0 bases and 7 bases, with 4 bases remaining between them. Germline V CDR1 and CDR2: LNHDA, SQIVND (reference sequence). This CDR3 spans 11 amino acids.

This clonotype appeared a few times. The rearrangement uses TRBV11-2 and TRBJ2-7, with 9 bases matching TRBD1. V gave up 1 base and J gave up 7 bases; unmatched junction bases: 5. The germline V gene has CDR1 SGHAT and CDR2 FQNNGV. The CDR3 is 14 residues long. The CDR3 reads CASSLAGQGREQYF. The CDR3 nucleotides read TGTGCCAGCAGCTTAGCAGGACAGGGGAGGGAGCAGTACTTC.

For the CDR3, the DNA is TGCGCCAGCAGCTATACGGCTAGCGGGGGGAGAGAGACCCAGTACTTC. It translates to CASSYTASGGRETQYF. The V call is TRBV5-1, the J call TRBJ2-5; 11 bases fit TRBD2. This CDR3 contains 16 residues. V trimming: 3 bases; J trimming: 4 bases; junction bases outside the gene matches: 8. Germline V CDR1 and CDR2: SGHRS, YFSETQ.

The genes are TRBV10-3 and TRBJ2-7, with D maybe TRBD2 (5 bases). Trimming removed 3 bases at V and 5 bases at J, with 8 bases between. CDR1 and CDR2 from the germline V gene are ENHRY and SYGVKD. This CDR3 contains 12 residues. In nucleotides, the CDR3 is TGTGCCATCAGTGAACGGGATCACGAGCAGTACTTC. This codes for CAISERDHEQYF.

This clonotype has ten or more counts. This chain uses TRBV29-1 with TRBJ2-1; no clear D. Germline assignment: CDR1 SQVTM and CDR2 ANQGSEA. Deletions cut 4 bases from V and 0 bases from J, with 7 bases between. This CDR3 is 13 amino acids long. The CDR3 DNA follows: TGCAGCGTTGGGTTGAGCTCCTACAATGAGCAGTTCTTC. This codes for CSVGLSSYNEQFF.

This clonotype was recorded at least ten times. This CDR3 is CATLTPLLAGGRNEQFF. The CDR3 nucleotides read TGTGCCACCCTAACCCCTCTGCTAGCGGGAGGGAGGAATGAGCAGTTCTTC. The gene calls are TRBV10-3 and TRBJ2-1; 12 positions agree with TRBD2. The CDR3 covers 17 residues. Germline V lookup: CDR1 ENHRY, CDR2 SYGVKD. V lost 10 bases to trimming and J lost 7 bases; unmatched junction nucleotides: 17.

The sample holds a few counts of this clonotype. The chain is built from TRBV25-1 and TRBJ1-4, with TRBD1 matching over 7 bases. The V gene's germline CDR1 is MGHDK and CDR2 SYGVNS. This CDR3 contains 15 residues. V trimming: 2 bases; J trimming: 7 bases; junction bases outside the gene matches: 7. The CDR3 reads CASSELGGVGEKLFF. The DNA for the CDR3 is TGTGCCAGCAGTGAACTAGGGGGCGTGGGTGAAAAACTGTTTTTT.

The chain carries TRBV11-3 and TRBJ2-3; D gene ambiguous. The CDR3 totals 13 residues. Germline CDR1 SGHNT, CDR2 YENEEA. V was shortened by 3 bases and J by 2 bases, with 6 bases between the two germline ends. The CDR3 nucleotides read TGTGCCAGCAGCTTGATTAACACAGATACGCAGTATTTT. Its translation: CASSLINTDTQYF.